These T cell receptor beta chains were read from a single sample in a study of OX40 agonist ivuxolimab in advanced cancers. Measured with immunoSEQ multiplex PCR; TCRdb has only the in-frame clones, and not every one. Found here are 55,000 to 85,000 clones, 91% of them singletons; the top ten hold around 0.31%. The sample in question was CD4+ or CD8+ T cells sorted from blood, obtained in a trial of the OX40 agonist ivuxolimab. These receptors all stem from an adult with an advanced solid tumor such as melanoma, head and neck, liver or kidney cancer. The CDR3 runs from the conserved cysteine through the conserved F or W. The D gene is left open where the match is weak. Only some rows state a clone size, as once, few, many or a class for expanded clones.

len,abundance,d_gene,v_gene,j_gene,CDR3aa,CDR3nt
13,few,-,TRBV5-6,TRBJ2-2,CASSFENTGELFF,TGTGCCAGCAGCTTCGAGAACACCGGGGAGCTGTTTTTT
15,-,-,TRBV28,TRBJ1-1,CASSLGGIGYTEAFF,TGTGCCAGCAGTTTGGGAGGGATAGGGTACACTGAAGCTTTCTTT
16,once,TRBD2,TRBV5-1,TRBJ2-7,CASSLGGTSGNYEQYF,TGCGCCAGCAGCTTGGGAGGGACTAGCGGGAACTACGAGCAGTACTTC
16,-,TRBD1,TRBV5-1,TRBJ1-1,CASSYGGTTGGAEAFF,TGCGCCAGCAGCTACGGGGGCACAACAGGGGGTGCTGAAGCTTTCTTT
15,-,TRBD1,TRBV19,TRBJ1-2,CASSMARQGAYGYTF,TGTGCCAGTAGTATGGCGAGACAGGGGGCCTATGGCTACACCTTC
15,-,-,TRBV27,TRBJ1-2,CASSLREQPNYGYTF,TGTGCCAGCAGTTTACGGGAACAGCCTAACTATGGCTACACCTTC
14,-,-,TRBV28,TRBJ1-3,CASSLRGPGNTIYF,TGTGCCAGCAGTTTACGGGGACCTGGAAACACCATATATTTT
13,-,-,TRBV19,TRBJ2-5,CASSKLNQETQYF,TGTGCCAGTAGTAAACTCAACCAAGAGACCCAGTACTTC
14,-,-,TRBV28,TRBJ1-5,CASSLLFVDQPQHF,TGTGCCAGCAGTTTACTATTCGTCGATCAGCCCCAGCATTTT
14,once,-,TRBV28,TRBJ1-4,CASSPSGTNEKLFF,TGTGCCAGCAGCCCCTCGGGGACTAATGAAAAACTGTTTTTT
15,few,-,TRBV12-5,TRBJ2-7,CASLHSEISSYEQYF,TGTGCTAGTCTCCATTCGGAGATAAGCTCCTACGAGCAGTACTTC